This is a list of T cell receptor beta chains from one sample in a study of T cells in Graves' hyperthyroidism and ophthalmopathy. TCRdb processed the multiplex PCR reads anew with MiXCR; each CDR3 protein has one entry. The sample comprises hundreds of thousands of distinct CDR3 sequences, 15% to 17% of which are singletons, and over 12% rests with the top ten. The sequenced sample consisted of blood. The origin of the receptors is a woman under 30 with Graves' hyperthyroidism. Both conserved end residues are part of each CDR3. D genes are given only for firm matches. Size values are once, few and many counts, or a class for expanded clones, and some rows have none.

>TRBV29-1|13|-|-|TRBJ1-6
TGCAGCGTGGGGACGGTAGATAATTCACCCCTCCACTTT
CSVGTVDNSPLHF
>TRBV29-1|12|many|-|TRBJ2-7
TGCAGCGTTCGCAGGGGCGTCGGCGAGCAGTACTTC
CSVRRGVGEQYF
>TRBV7-3|15|-|-|TRBJ1-2
TGTGCCAGCAGCTTAACAGGGGCAGCTGCAGATGGCTACACCTTC
CASSLTGAAADGYTF
>TRBV28|16|many|-|TRBJ2-2
TGTGCCAGCAGTCCCATGGGTGGGAGTGAATTCGGGGAGCTGTTTTTT
CASSPMGGSEFGELFF
>TRBV20-1|20|many|TRBD2|TRBJ2-5
TGCAGTGCTAGAGATTCCCCTTACTGGACCACGGGACTACGAGAAGAGACCCAGTACTTC
CSARDSPYWTTGLREETQYF
>TRBV28|15|many|TRBD1|TRBJ2-1
TGTGCCAGCAGTCCTGGACAGGGTTTCTACAATGAGCAGTTCTTC
CASSPGQGFYNEQFF
>TRBV7-2|16|-|TRBD2|TRBJ2-3
TGTGCCAGCACCAAACGGGGCGGGAGGGCCATAGATACGCAGTATTTT
CASTKRGGRAIDTQYF
>TRBV6-1|19|many|-|TRBJ1-1
TGTGCCAGCAGTTCGTTAGGAAAGACAGACTCCTTATTGAACACTGAAGCTTTCTTT
CASSSLGKTDSLLNTEAFF
>TRBV28|15|few|-|TRBJ1-5
TGTGCCAGCAGCTACCGGGACATGGGCAATCAGCCCCAGCATTTT
CASSYRDMGNQPQHF
>TRBV7-3|13|many|-|TRBJ2-6
TGTGCCAGCCACGAGTCTGGGGCCAACGTCCTGACTTTC
CASHESGANVLTF
>TRBV12-3/TRBV12-4|17|many|-|TRBJ1-5
TGTGCCAGCAGTTTACGGGTCGGGGCAACTAGCAATCAGCCCCAGCATTTT
CASSLRVGATSNQPQHF
>TRBV6-4|14|many|-|TRBJ2-1
TGTGCCAGCAGTGAGGACAGCTCCTACAATGAGCAGTTCTTC
CASSEDSSYNEQFF
>TRBV7-9|21|few|TRBD1|TRBJ2-2
TGTGCCAGCAGCCCGTACACAACCCTATACAGGGGAAAACTAAACACCGGGGAGCTGTTTTTT
CASSPYTTLYRGKLNTGELFF
>TRBV12-5|14|many|-|TRBJ1-2
TGTGCTAGTGGTTCAACAACAGCTAACTATGGCTACACCTTC
CASGSTTANYGYTF
>TRBV20-1|14|many|TRBD2|TRBJ2-7
TGCAGTGCTATGGGACTAGCGGGAGGATACGAGCAGTACTTC
CSAMGLAGGYEQYF
>TRBV2|14|many|-|TRBJ1-1
TGTGCCAGCGGGATAGGGCAGCTGAACACTGAAGCTTTCTTT
CASGIGQLNTEAFF
>TRBV3-1|13|many|-|TRBJ2-3
TGTGCCAGCAGCACGCCGGGAACAGATACGCAGTATTTT
CASSTPGTDTQYF
>TRBV10-3|15|few|-|TRBJ1-2
TGTGCCATCAGTGTTCGGGGCAGGGGATTCAATGGCTACACCTTC
CAISVRGRGFNGYTF
>TRBV2|15|few|TRBD1|TRBJ1-4
TGTGCCAGCAGGGACAGGGGGAAATGGAATGAAAAACTGTTTTTT
CASRDRGKWNEKLFF
>TRBV10-3|17|many|TRBD2|TRBJ2-1
TGTGCCATCAGTGCCGATGCTAGCGGGGGGGCCTACAATGAGCAGTTCTTC
CAISADASGGAYNEQFF
>TRBV3-1|16|few|-|TRBJ1-3
TGTGCCAGCAGCCAAGTTCCAGGGAGGAATGTAAACACCATATATTTT
CASSQVPGRNVNTIYF
>TRBV20-1|12|-|-|TRBJ2-2
TGCAGTGCTGGTCAGGAGACCGGGGAGCTGTTTTTT
CSAGQETGELFF
>TRBV20-1|12|many|-|TRBJ1-1
TGCAGTGCTAGAGATAGGGGGACTGAAGCTTTCTTT
CSARDRGTEAFF
>TRBV20-1|13|-|-|TRBJ1-2
TGCAGTGCTTTTCAGGGGCAGGGTGATGGCTACACCTTC
CSAFQGQGDGYTF
>TRBV11-3|16|many|-|TRBJ2-1
TGTGCCAGCAGCTGCAAGGGGATATCAATTATCTATGAGCAGTTCTTC
CASSCKGISIIYEQFF
>TRBV28|15|-|-|TRBJ2-6
TGTGCCAGCAGTTACGCAGGGTCTGGGGCCAACGTCCTGACTTTC
CASSYAGSGANVLTF
>TRBV20-1|14|many|TRBD1|TRBJ1-2
TGCAGTGCTAGAGATCACAGGGGGCTATATGGCTACACCTTC
CSARDHRGLYGYTF
>TRBV27|14|-|TRBD1|TRBJ2-5
TGTGCCAGCAGTTTCCGGGACAGGGGGGAGACCCAGTACTTC
CASSFRDRGETQYF
>TRBV5-1|14|few|TRBD1|TRBJ2-4
TGCGCCAGCAGCTCGCCGGGACAGGAAAACATTCAGTACTTC
CASSSPGQENIQYF
>TRBV14|14|-|-|TRBJ2-1
TGTGCCAGCAGCCGGGCGGATTGGTACAATGAGCAGTTCTTC
CASSRADWYNEQFF
>TRBV3-1|20|once|TRBD1|TRBJ1-5
TGTGCCAGCTCACCCTTCCCGGCCAGGGACAGGGGGCATGTTAGTCAGCCCCAGCATTTT
CASSPFPARDRGHVSQPQHF
>TRBV7-2|15|few|TRBD2|TRBJ2-7
TGTGCCAGCAGCTCGCTTACTAGCGGGATAAGCGAGCAGTACTTC
CASSSLTSGISEQYF
>TRBV4-1|15|many|-|TRBJ2-3
TGCGCCAGCAGCCAAGTTCCGACTAGCACAGATACGCAGTATTTT
CASSQVPTSTDTQYF
>TRBV20-1|17|many|TRBD2|TRBJ2-3
TGCAGTGCTAGAGACGGGACTAGCGGGGGGGATAGCGATACGCAGTATTTT
CSARDGTSGGDSDTQYF
>TRBV18|15|many|-|TRBJ1-1
TGTGCCAGCTCACCACTCGGTCTGGCAACGAATGAAGCTTTCTTT
CASSPLGLATNEAFF
>TRBV4-1|15|many|TRBD1|TRBJ1-2
TGCGCCAGCAGCTCTGGACAGGGAGTGAGCTATGGCTACACCTTC
CASSSGQGVSYGYTF
>TRBV24-1|16|-|TRBD1|TRBJ2-3
TGTGCCACCAGTGGACGGGACAGGGGGATCACAGATACGCAGTATTTT
CATSGRDRGITDTQYF
>TRBV6-7|18|many|-|TRBJ1-5
TGTGCCAGCAGTTACCGGGACCTCCAAAAGGTCGGTGCGCAGCCCCAGCATTTT
CASSYRDLQKVGAQPQHF
>TRBV6-5|18|-|TRBD2|TRBJ2-2
TGTGCCAGCAGTTTCTTCGGACTAGCGGGAGCCAGCACCGGGGAGCTGTTTTTT
CASSFFGLAGASTGELFF
>TRBV7-9|14|many|TRBD1|TRBJ2-7
TGTGCCAGCAGCTCGGGACAGGGACCGGGCGAGCAGTACTTC
CASSSGQGPGEQYF
>TRBV7-2|15|few|TRBD1|TRBJ1-4
TGTGCTTCCCGGGACAGTTCTTCCACTAATGAAAAACTGTTTTTT
CASRDSSSTNEKLFF
>TRBV3-1|17|-|-|TRBJ2-1
TGTGCCAGCAGCCAAGGTCGGTCGTGGCTAGACAACAATGAGCAGTTCTTC
CASSQGRSWLDNNEQFF
>TRBV12-3/TRBV12-4|12|many|-|TRBJ1-5
TGTGCCAGCGGCCGAAGGAATCAGCCCCAGCATTTT
CASGRRNQPQHF
>TRBV7-8|18|-|TRBD2|TRBJ2-1
TGTGCCAGCAGCTTAGGGGTCCTAGCGGGAGGGCCCTCAGAGGAGCAGTTCTTC
CASSLGVLAGGPSEEQFF
>TRBV28|15|many|-|TRBJ2-7
TGTGCCAGCAGGTCCATATGGTTAAACTCCTACGAGCAGTACTTC
CASRSIWLNSYEQYF
>TRBV12-3/TRBV12-4|12|-|-|TRBJ2-7
TGTGCCAGCAGCCCTGACCCTTTCGGGCAGTACTTC
CASSPDPFGQYF
>TRBV12-3/TRBV12-4|14|few|-|TRBJ1-5
TGTGCCAGCAGCCGGGAAGTGGGTCACTGGCCCCAGCATTTT
CASSREVGHWPQHF
>TRBV4-3|18|-|-|TRBJ2-6
TGCGCCAGCAGCCAAGGTTCCGGCAGGGGCTCTGGGGCCAACGTCCTGACTTTC
CASSQGSGRGSGANVLTF
>TRBV6-1|16|few|TRBD1|TRBJ1-6
TGTGCCAGCAGTCCCCCGCAGGGGGATAGTAATTCACCCCTCCACTTT
CASSPPQGDSNSPLHF
>TRBV7-6|14|medium-sized|-|TRBJ1-1
TGTGCCAGCAGCTTAGCGCCTCTGAACACTGAAGCTTTCTTT
CASSLAPLNTEAFF
>TRBV27|16|-|TRBD1|TRBJ1-1
TGTGCCAGCAGGAAAGATCGGCGGGACAGGGCCGGGGGAGCTTTCTTT
CASRKDRRDRAGGAFF
>TRBV20-1|12|-|-|TRBJ1-2
TGCAGTGCCCCGAGAAGCCGCTATGGCTACACCTTC
CSAPRSRYGYTF
>TRBV19|17|-|-|TRBJ1-5
TGTGCCAGTAGTATTGAGGGCGGGAGGATTAGCAATCAGCCCCAGCATTTT
CASSIEGGRISNQPQHF
>TRBV2|17|-|TRBD2|TRBJ2-5
TGTGCCACCAGTGATACTCGAATTCCGGGACTAAGGGGGACCCAGTACTTC
CATSDTRIPGLRGTQYF
>TRBV7-9|14|many|-|TRBJ2-5
TGTGCCAGCAGCCCTGACCGGGTGCAAGAGACCCAGTACTTC
CASSPDRVQETQYF